This TCR beta chain comes out of a study of shared clonotypes between healthy human individuals. Study summary: Per donor, CD8 memory used one plate, CD8 naive used two, CD4 memory used three and CD4 naive used three.

Running of the assay took place at deep level. The assay was immunoSEQ multiplex PCR, and TCRdb's table has in-frame clones only and misses some. The data show some 1,400,000 clones, approximately 96% seen once. A few counts support this clone. V was cut by 1 base and J by 8 bases, with 12 bases left in between. There are 13 residues in the CDR3. Germline V lookup: CDR1 SGHNT, CDR2 YYREEE (reference sequence). This chain connects TRBV5-4 to TRBJ1-2; TRBD1 might be the D (6 bases). This clonotype was obtained from a man under 40 in good health. The material sequenced was naive CD4+ T cells sorted from blood. The subset was: CD45RA+ positively selected. The CDR3 protein is CASSLRGGEGYTF. CDR3 sequence (DNA): TGTGCCAGCAGCTTGAGAGGGGGTGAGGGCTACACCTTC.